These 20 T cell receptor beta chains came from one sample sequenced in a study of T cells in Graves' hyperthyroidism and ophthalmopathy. Amplification targeted TCR beta CDR3 regions from RNA transcripts. The HTBI primer set served for first-round RT-PCR of the TCR CDR3. In TCRdb, the multiplex PCR reads were re-called with MiXCR into one record per CDR3 protein. The data contain hundreds of thousands of distinct CDR3 sequences, approximately 15% of them singletons. Sequencing was carried out using blood. These TCRs come from a woman under 40 with Graves' hyperthyroidism.

The gene calls are TRBV5-1 and TRBJ2-7; 11 nucleotides match TRBD2. J gave up 4 bases and V 1 base, and 16 bases lay outside the gene matches. The germline gives CDR1 SGHRS, CDR2 YFSETQ. The CDR3 totals 19 residues. CDR3 amino acids: CASSLRGTSGTMTGYEQYF. In DNA, the CDR3 is TGCGCCAGCAGCTTGAGAGGGACTAGCGGAACGATGACAGGATACGAGCAGTACTTC. Together with reference TRBV5-1 and TRBJ2-7, the CDR3 gives the full variable domain: KAGVTQTPRYLIKTRGQQVTLSCSPISGHRSVSWYQQTPGQGLQFLFEYFSETQRNKGNFPGRFSGRQFSNSRSEMNVSTLELGDSALYLCASSLRGTSGTMTGYEQYFGPGTRLTVT.

This chain links TRBV6-4 with TRBJ2-1, with TRBD1 matching over 9 bases. The junction had 7 bases not matched to a gene; V was cut back by 3 bases and J by 1 base. This CDR3 contains 17 residues. Germline values: CDR1 MRHNA, CDR2 SNTAGT. In DNA form, the CDR3 reads TGTGCCAGCAGTGAGCGTAACAGGGGGCTTTCCTACAATGAGCAGTTCTTC. It encodes CASSERNRGLSYNEQFF.

In its sample, this clonotype was seen a few times. The rearrangement uses TRBV6-2 or TRBV6-3 and TRBJ1-5; D remains ambiguous. V was trimmed by 5 bases and J by 4 bases, leaving 9 bases between them. Germline V gene sequence: CDR1 MNHEY, CDR2 SVGEGT. CDR3 size: 13 residues. The CDR3 here is CASSQWENQPQHF. The CDR3 coding sequence is TGTGCCAGCAGTCAGTGGGAAAATCAGCCCCAGCATTTT.

This clonotype was observed at least ten times. V usage is TRBV28 and J usage is TRBJ1-4; possibly TRBD1 for D (6 bases). Germline V CDR1 and CDR2: MDHEN, SYDVKM. Between the trimmed V and J ends, which lost 5 bases and 8 bases, there was a span of 15 bases. The CDR3 is 14 amino acids. Here the CDR3 reads CASSPKWGREKLFF. CDR3 sequence (DNA): TGTGCCAGCAGTCCCAAATGGGGGCGCGAAAAACTGTTTTTT.

This clonotype was seen ten or more times. The J gene is TRBJ1-2, the V gene TRBV3-1; no definite D call. V was cut by 0 bases and J by 8 bases, with 10 bases left in between. Germline V gene sequence: CDR1 LGHDT, CDR2 YNNKEL (reference sequence). The CDR3 has 13 amino acids. In DNA, the CDR3 is TGTGCCAGCAGCCAAGAGGGCATTGGAGGCTACACCTTC. It codes for CASSQEGIGGYTF. The full variable domain, in which reference TRBV3-1 and TRBJ1-2 provide the parts outside the CDR3, is DTAVSQTPKYLVTQMGNDKSIKCEQNLGHDTMYWYKQDSKKFLKIMFSYNNKELIINETVPNRFSPKSPDKAHLNLHINSLELGDSAVYFCASSQEGIGGYTFGSGTRLTVV.

About this clonotype: With a much larger clone just one base away, this may be a read error. The chain links TRBV12-3 or TRBV12-4 to TRBJ1-6, with D perhaps TRBD1 (5 bases). CDR3 length equals 13 residues. Trimming took off 5 bases at V and 7 bases at J, with 9 bases between the two ends. The CDR3 nucleotides read TGTGCCAGCAGTCCAGGGAGGAATTCACCCCTCCACTTT. It encodes CASSPGRNSPLHF.

This clonotype appeared many times. V usage is TRBV20-1 and J usage is TRBJ2-1, with 15 bases aligning to TRBD2. The CDR3 extends over 18 amino acids. The V and J ends lost 5 bases and 0 bases, in that order; junction bases with no gene match: 8. Per germline, CDR1 DFQATT and CDR2 SNEGSKA (reference sequence). CDR3 amino acids: CSADGLAGGTSSYNEQFF. DNA of the CDR3: TGCAGTGCTGACGGACTAGCGGGAGGGACAAGCTCCTACAATGAGCAGTTCTTC.

The chain carries TRBV6-2 or TRBV6-3 and TRBJ1-4, with 9 bases that match TRBD1. From germline, CDR1 is MNHEY and CDR2 SVGEGT. The ends lost 6 bases at V and 8 bases at J; junction bases unmatched: 10. CDR3 length: 15 residues. In DNA, the CDR3 is TGTGCCAGCAGCCGGGGACAGGGAAGGAACGAAAAACTGTTTTTT. Protein sequence: CASSRGQGRNEKLFF.

In its sample, this clonotype was seen many times. The V gene is TRBV5-1, the J gene TRBJ2-2; D not resolved. The CDR3 covers 14 residues. The germline V and J ends were trimmed by 0 bases and 5 bases, with 8 bases remaining between them. Germline V gene lookup returns CDR1 SGHRS and CDR2 YFSETQ. CDR3 loop: CASSLVLGTGELFF. The CDR3 DNA is TGCGCCAGCAGCTTGGTTCTCGGGACCGGGGAGCTGTTTTTT.

This clonotype has at least ten counts. The chain uses TRBV28 and TRBJ2-5; D possibly corresponds to TRBD2 (6 bases). The V end lost 4 bases, the J end lost 5 bases, and 11 bases lay between the germline ends. The CDR3 is made up of 13 amino acids. Germline V gene data show CDR1 as MDHEN and CDR2 as SYDVKM. The CDR3, as DNA: TGTGCCAGCAGTTCGGGGGAGAAGGAGACCCAGTACTTC. Translation: CASSSGEKETQYF.

This clonotype was observed many times. This chain uses TRBV12-3 or TRBV12-4 with TRBJ2-3, with D hard to call. V shed 7 bases and J shed 0 bases, with 14 bases lying between them. The CDR3 runs to 15 residues. This CDR3 reads CASTLRRISTDTQYF. CDR3 nucleotide sequence: TGTGCCAGCACTCTGAGGCGGATAAGCACAGATACGCAGTATTTT.

In this sample, this clonotype turned up many times. CDR3 amino acids: CATSRQDGNYGYTF. The CDR3 coding sequence is TGTGCCACCAGCAGACAGGACGGAAACTATGGCTACACCTTC. This sequence joins TRBV15 and TRBJ1-2; D is unclear. The CDR3 covers 14 residues. The ends were cut back, 2 bases at V and 2 bases at J, with 9 bases in the middle. In germline, CDR1 is LNHNV, CDR2 YYDKDF (reference sequence).

The chain has TRBV7-8 and TRBJ1-2; the D gene is possibly TRBD1 (5 bases). The germline CDR1 and CDR2 sequences are SGHVS and FQNEAQ. V dropped 1 base and J dropped 4 bases, with 10 bases sitting between them. This CDR3 spans 14 amino acids. In nucleotides, the CDR3 is TGTGCCAGCAGCTTAGGCGGCAGGGTCTATGGCTACACCTTC. Residues: CASSLGGRVYGYTF. Combining the CDR3 with reference TRBV7-8 and TRBJ1-2 gives the whole variable domain GAGVSQSPRYKVAKRGQDVALRCDPISGHVSLFWYQQALGQGPEFLTYFQNEAQLDKSGLPSDRFFAERPEGSVSTLKIQRTQQEDSAVYLCASSLGGRVYGYTFGSGTRLTVV.

This clonotype has a count of ten or more. The rearrangement joins TRBV20-1 to TRBJ2-1; the match to TRBD2 covers 11 bases. CDR3 length: 15 residues. Trimming cost V 6 bases and J 1 base; bases outside gene matches: 5. The V gene's germline CDR1 is DFQATT and CDR2 SNEGSKA (reference sequence). CDR3 DNA: TGCAGTGCCAGGGGACTAGCGGAGTCCTACAATGAGCAGTTCTTC. Translating gives CSARGLAESYNEQFF.

This clonotype was counted at least ten times. The chain has TRBV15 and TRBJ1-5; no firm D call. Germline V gene sequence: CDR1 LNHNV, CDR2 YYDKDF (reference sequence). CDR3 length: 15 amino acids. V lost 0 bases, J lost 2 bases, and 8 bases lay in between. This CDR3 is CATSREGRGNQPQHF. The DNA of the CDR3 is TGTGCCACCAGCAGAGAGGGCAGAGGCAATCAGCCCCAGCATTTT. Filled out from reference TRBV15 and TRBJ1-5, the complete variable domain reads DAMVIQNPRYQVTQFGKPVTLSCSQTLNHNVMYWYQQKSSQAPKLLFHYYDKDFNNEADTPDNFQSRRPNTSFCFLDIRSPGLGDTAMYLCATSREGRGNQPQHFGDGTRLSIL.

This chain links TRBV20-1 with TRBJ1-3; TRBD1 might be the D (6 bases). The germline V gene has CDR1 DFQATT and CDR2 SNEGSKA (reference sequence). The CDR3 sequence is 15 residues long. Trimming removed 6 bases at V and 0 bases at J, with 15 bases between. The CDR3 bases are TGCAGTGCCGGGGGGGGCGGGAGCTCTGGAAACACCATATATTTT. The encoded protein is CSAGGGGSSGNTIYF.

The chain uses TRBV9 and TRBJ2-7; no definite D call. The CDR3 has 12 amino acids. The V gene's germline CDR1 is SGDLS and CDR2 YYNGEE. Trimming removed 0 bases from V and 5 bases from J, with 6 bases in between. CDR3 nucleotide sequence: TGTGCCAGCAGCGTAGAAGTTGACGAGCAGTACTTC. This gives the protein CASSVEVDEQYF.

This clonotype turned up a few times. This sequence may be a read error, since a much larger clone differs from it by one base. The rearrangement joins TRBV20-1 to TRBJ1-1; D might be TRBD1 (5 bases). The CDR3 is made up of 12 amino acids. Trimming shortened V by 7 bases and J by 10 bases, and 19 bases separated the two germline ends. Germline V gene lookup returns CDR1 DFQATT and CDR2 SNEGSKA (reference sequence). As DNA, the CDR3 is TGCAGTGTTAGGCCGGGGACGAGCGGAGCTTTCTTT. Translation gives CSVRPGTSGAFF.

This clonotype was picked up many times. One end of the junction fails to match germline, which may point to a read error. The CDR3 reads CASSTSGSYEQYF. For the CDR3, the DNA is TGTGCCAGCAGCACTAGCGGCTCCTACGAGCAGTACTTC. The V call is TRBV10-1, the J call TRBJ2-7; 8 nucleotides agree with TRBD2. Per the germline V gene, CDR1 is WNHNN and CDR2 is SYGVQD (reference sequence). This CDR3 has 13 residues.

This clonotype has at least ten counts. The chain has TRBV30 and TRBJ1-1; perhaps TRBD1 as D (5 bases). CDR1 and CDR2 (germline): GTSNPN, SVGIG (reference sequence). Trimming shortened V by 4 bases and J by 2 bases, and 14 bases separated the two germline ends. The CDR3 length is 14 residues. CDR3 sequence reads: CAWNHPRTNTEAFF. CDR3 bases: TGTGCCTGGAATCATCCGCGGACAAACACTGAAGCTTTCTTT. The complete variable domain, with remaining parts taken from reference TRBV30 and TRBJ1-1, reads SQTIHQWPATLVQPVGSPLSLECTVEGTSNPNLYWYRQAAGRGLQLLFYSVGIGQISSEVPQNLSASRPQDRQFILSSKKLLLSDSGFYLCAWNHPRTNTEAFFGQGTRLTVV.